This TCR beta chain was observed in a study of T cell clonality in common variable immunodeficiency. There are many counts of this clone. The target antigen is unknown. Sequencing input was equivalent genomic DNA from CVID and controls. Data came from immunoSEQ multiplex PCR; TCRdb stores just in-frame clones and leaves some out. The sample was found to contain tens of thousands of clones, and every one recurs. Findings and limits, study-wide: Shared TCRbeta clones were fewer between CVID subjects than controls.

The receptor comes from a person between 18 and 75 years old in good health. Sequencing input: peripheral blood mononuclear cells.

CDR3 DNA (partial): TGTGCCAGCAGTGAAGCAACGGGACTCACCTACGAG. This sequence encodes CASSEATGLTYE. The entire CDR3 protein reads CASSEATGLTYEQYF. The J gene is TRBJ2-7, the V gene TRBV6-1, with TRBD2 as a possible D gene (6 bases). Read coverage stops 3 residues before the CDR3 terminus; the germline J gene supplies the remainder. The CDR3 is 15 residues long. V gave up 0 bases and J gave up 2 bases, with 11 bases separating them. Germline CDR1 MNHNS, CDR2 SASEGT.